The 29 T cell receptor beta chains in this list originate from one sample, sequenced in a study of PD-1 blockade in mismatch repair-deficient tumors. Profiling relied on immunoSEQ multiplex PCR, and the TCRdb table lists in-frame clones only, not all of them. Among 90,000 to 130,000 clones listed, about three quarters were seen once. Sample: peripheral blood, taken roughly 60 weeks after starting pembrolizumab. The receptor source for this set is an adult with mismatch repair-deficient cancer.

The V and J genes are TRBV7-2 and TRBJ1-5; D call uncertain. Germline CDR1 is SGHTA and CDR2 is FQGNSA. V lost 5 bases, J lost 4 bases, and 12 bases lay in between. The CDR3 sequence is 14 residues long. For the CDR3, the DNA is TGTGCCAGCAGCGTAATGGGGAGGAATCAGCCCCAGCATTTT. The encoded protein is CASSVMGRNQPQHF.

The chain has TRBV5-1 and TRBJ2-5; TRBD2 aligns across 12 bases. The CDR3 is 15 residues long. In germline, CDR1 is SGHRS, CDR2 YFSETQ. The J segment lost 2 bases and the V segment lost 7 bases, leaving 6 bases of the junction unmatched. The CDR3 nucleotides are TGCGCCAGCTATACCGGGACTAGCGGGCAAGAGACCCAGTACTTC. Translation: CASYTGTSGQETQYF.

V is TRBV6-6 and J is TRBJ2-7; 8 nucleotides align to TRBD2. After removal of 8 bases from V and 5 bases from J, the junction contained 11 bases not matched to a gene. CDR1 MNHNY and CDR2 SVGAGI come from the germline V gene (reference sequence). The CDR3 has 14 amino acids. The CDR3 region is CASAKTGGPHEQYF. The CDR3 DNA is TGTGCCAGCGCTAAAACGGGAGGGCCCCACGAGCAGTACTTC.

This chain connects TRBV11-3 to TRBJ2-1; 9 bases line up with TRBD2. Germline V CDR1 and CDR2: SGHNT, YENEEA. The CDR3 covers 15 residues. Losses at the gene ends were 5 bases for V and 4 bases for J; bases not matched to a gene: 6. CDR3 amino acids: CASSQSGRPYNEQFF. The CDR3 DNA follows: TGTGCCAGCAGCCAAAGCGGGAGGCCTTACAATGAGCAGTTCTTC.

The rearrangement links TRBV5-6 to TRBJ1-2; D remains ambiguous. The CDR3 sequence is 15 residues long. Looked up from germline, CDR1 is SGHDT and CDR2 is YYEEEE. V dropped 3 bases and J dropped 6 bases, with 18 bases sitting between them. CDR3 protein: CASSSATGTPHGYTF. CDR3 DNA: TGTGCCAGCAGCTCCGCGACGGGAACACCACATGGCTACACCTTC.

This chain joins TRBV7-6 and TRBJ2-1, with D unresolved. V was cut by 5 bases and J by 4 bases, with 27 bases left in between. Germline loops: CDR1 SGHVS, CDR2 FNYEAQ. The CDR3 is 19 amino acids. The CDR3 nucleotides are TGTGCCAGCAGCATGACCCCGTATGTAGCCCACCAGGTATACAATGAGCAGTTCTTC. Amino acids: CASSMTPYVAHQVYNEQFF. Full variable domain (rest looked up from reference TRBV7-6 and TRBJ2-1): GAGVSQSPRYKVTKRGQDVALRCDPISGHVSLYWYRQALGQGPEFLTYFNYEAQQDKSGLPNDRFSAERPEGSISTLTIQRTEQRDSAMYRCASSMTPYVAHQVYNEQFFGPGTRLTVL.

Here the CDR3 DNA reads TGTGCCAGCAGTTGGAGGGGCAGATTGACTGAAGCTTTCTTT. Encoded protein: CASSWRGRLTEAFF. The chain employs TRBV5-8 and TRBJ1-1, with a possible D match to TRBD1 (5 bases). V was cut by 5 bases and J by 5 bases, with 16 bases left in between. The germline gives CDR1 SGHTS, CDR2 YDEGEE. This CDR3 is 14 amino acids long.

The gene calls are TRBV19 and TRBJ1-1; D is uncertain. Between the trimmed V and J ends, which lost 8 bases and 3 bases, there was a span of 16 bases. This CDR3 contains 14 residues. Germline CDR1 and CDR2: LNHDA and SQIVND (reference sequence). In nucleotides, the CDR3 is TGTGCCAGTTGGCCCTCGGGGTCGGACACTGAAGCTTTCTTT. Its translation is CASWPSGSDTEAFF.

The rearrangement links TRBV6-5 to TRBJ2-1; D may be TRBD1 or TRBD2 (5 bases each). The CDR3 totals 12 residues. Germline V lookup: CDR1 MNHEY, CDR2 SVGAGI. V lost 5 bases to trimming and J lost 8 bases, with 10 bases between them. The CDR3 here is CASSARGDEQFF. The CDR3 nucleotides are TGTGCCAGCAGTGCAAGAGGGGATGAGCAGTTCTTC.

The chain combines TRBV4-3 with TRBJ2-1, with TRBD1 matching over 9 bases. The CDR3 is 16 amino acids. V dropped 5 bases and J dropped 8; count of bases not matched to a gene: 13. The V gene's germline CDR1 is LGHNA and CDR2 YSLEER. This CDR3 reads CASSTSLGQGSYEQFF. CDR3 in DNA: TGCGCCAGCAGCACATCCTTGGGACAGGGTAGCTATGAGCAGTTCTTC.

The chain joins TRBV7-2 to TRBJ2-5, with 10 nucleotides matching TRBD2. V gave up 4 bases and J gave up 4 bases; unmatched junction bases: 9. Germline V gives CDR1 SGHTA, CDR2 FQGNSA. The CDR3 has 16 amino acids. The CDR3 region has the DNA TGTGCCAGCAGCTACTTAGCGGGAGGTTTCACAGAGACCCAGTACTTC. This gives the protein CASSYLAGGFTETQYF.

In DNA, the CDR3 is TGTGCCAGCAGTTACGACAGGGGGAGAAACACCATATATTTT. This translates into CASSYDRGRNTIYF. This sequence joins TRBV6-6 and TRBJ1-3; 9 bases line up with TRBD1. V shed 2 bases and J 5 bases; nucleotides not matched to a gene: 1. CDR1 and CDR2 (germline): MNHNY, SVGAGI (reference sequence). This CDR3 spans 14 amino acids.

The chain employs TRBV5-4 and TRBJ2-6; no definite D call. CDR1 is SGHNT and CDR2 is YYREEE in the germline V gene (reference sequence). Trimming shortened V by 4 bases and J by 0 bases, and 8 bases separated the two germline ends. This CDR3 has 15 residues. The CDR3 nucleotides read TGTGCCAGCAGCCCAGCCCCCTCTGGGGCCAACGTCCTGACTTTC. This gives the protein CASSPAPSGANVLTF.

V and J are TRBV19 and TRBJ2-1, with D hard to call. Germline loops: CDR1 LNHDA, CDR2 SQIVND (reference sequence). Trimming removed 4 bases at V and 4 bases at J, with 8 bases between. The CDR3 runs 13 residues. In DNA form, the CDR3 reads TGTGCCAGTAGTACTGGGAATTACAATGAGCAGTTCTTC. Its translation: CASSTGNYNEQFF.

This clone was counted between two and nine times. CDR3 in amino acids: CASSTFSGLTYEQYF. CDR3 bases: TGTGCCAGCAGCACCTTCTCAGGACTTACCTACGAGCAGTACTTC. This rearrangement joins TRBV11-2 to TRBJ2-7; maybe TRBD2 (5 bases). Trimming stripped 5 bases from V and 2 bases from J, with 16 bases between. The CDR3 loop spans 15 amino acids. CDR1 and CDR2 (germline): SGHAT, FQNNGV.

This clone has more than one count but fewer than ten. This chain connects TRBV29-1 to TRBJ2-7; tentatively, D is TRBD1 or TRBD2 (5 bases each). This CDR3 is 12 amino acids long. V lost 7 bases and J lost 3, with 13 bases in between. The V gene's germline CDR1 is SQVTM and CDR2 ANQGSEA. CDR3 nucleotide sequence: TGCAGCGCCCGGGACCGCTACTACGAGCAGTACTTC. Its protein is CSARDRYYEQYF.

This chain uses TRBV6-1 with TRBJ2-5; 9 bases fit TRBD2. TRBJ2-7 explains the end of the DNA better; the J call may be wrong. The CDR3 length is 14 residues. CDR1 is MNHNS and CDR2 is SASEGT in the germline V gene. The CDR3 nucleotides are TGTGCCAGCAGCGTTACTAGCGGGTCCTACGAGCAGTACTTC. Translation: CASSVTSGSYEQYF.

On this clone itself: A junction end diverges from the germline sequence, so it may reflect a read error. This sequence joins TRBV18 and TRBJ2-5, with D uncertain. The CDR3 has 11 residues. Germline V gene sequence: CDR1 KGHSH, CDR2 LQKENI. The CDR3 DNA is TGTGCCAGCTCACCCCAAAAGACCCAGTACTTC. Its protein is CASSPQKTQYF.

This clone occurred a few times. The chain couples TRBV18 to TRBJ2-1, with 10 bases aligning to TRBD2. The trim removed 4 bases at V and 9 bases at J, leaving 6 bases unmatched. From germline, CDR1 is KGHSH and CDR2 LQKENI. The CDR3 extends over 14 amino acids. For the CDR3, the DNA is TGTGCCAGCTCACAGACTAGCGGGCTAGGTGAGCAGTTCTTC. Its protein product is CASSQTSGLGEQFF.

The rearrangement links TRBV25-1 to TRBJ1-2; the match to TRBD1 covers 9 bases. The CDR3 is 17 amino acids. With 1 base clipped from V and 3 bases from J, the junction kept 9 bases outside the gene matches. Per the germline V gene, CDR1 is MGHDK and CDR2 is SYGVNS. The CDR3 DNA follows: TGTGCCAGCAGTGAATCTCAAGCCGGGACAGGGTACTATGGCTACACCTTC. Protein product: CASSESQAGTGYYGYTF.

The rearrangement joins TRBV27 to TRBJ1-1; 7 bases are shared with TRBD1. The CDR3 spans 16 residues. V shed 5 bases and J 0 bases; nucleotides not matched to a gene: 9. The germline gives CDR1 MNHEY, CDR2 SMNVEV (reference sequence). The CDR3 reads CASSKGQLIMNTEAFF. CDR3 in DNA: TGTGCCAGCAGTAAGGGACAGCTCATTATGAACACTGAAGCTTTCTTT.

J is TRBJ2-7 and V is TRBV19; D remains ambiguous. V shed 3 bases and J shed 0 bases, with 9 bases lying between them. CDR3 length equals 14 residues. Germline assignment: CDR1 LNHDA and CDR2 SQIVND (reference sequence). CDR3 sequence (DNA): TGTGCCAGTAGTATGTCGGCTATCTCCTACGAGCAGTACTTC. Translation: CASSMSAISYEQYF.

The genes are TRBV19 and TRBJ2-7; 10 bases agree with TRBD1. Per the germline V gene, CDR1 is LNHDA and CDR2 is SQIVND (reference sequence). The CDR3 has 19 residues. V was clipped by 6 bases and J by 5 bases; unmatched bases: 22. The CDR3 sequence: CASSQIGIFGTGVVHEQYF. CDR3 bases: TGTGCCAGTAGCCAAATAGGAATCTTCGGGACAGGGGTGGTCCACGAGCAGTACTTC. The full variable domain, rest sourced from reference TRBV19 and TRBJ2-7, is DGGITQSPKYLFRKEGQNVTLSCEQNLNHDAMYWYRQDPGQGLRLIYYSQIVNDFQKGDIAEGYSVSREKKESFPLTVTSAQKNPTAFYLCASSQIGIFGTGVVHEQYFGPGTRLTVT.

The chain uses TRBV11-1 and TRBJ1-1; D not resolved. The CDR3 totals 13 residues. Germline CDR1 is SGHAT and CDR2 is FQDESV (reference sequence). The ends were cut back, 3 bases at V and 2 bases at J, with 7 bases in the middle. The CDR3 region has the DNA TGTGCCAGCAGCTTTGGGGAAAACACTGAAGCTTTCTTT. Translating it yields CASSFGENTEAFF.

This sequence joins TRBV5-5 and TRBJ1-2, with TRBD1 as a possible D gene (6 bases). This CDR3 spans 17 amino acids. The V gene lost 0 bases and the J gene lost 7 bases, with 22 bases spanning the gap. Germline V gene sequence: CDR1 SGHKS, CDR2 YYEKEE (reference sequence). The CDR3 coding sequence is TGTGCCAGCAGCTTGGAGGAGGGGACACCAGCTGGGAGTGGCTACACCTTC. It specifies CASSLEEGTPAGSGYTF.

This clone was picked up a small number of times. CDR3 sequence: CASRPPNRVRSNQPQHF. In nucleotides, the CDR3 is TGTGCCAGCAGACCACCCAACAGGGTTCGGAGCAATCAGCCCCAGCATTTT. This chain joins TRBV28 and TRBJ1-5; the D gene is possibly TRBD1 (6 bases). In germline, CDR1 is MDHEN, CDR2 SYDVKM. V dropped 6 bases and J dropped 1 base, with 19 bases sitting between them. CDR3 length: 17 amino acids.

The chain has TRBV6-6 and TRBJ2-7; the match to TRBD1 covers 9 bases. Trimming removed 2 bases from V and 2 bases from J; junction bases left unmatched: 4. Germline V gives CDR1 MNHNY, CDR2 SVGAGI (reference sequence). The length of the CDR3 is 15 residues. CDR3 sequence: CASSYPGTGTYEQYF. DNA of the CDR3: TGTGCCAGCAGTTACCCCGGGACAGGGACCTACGAGCAGTACTTC.

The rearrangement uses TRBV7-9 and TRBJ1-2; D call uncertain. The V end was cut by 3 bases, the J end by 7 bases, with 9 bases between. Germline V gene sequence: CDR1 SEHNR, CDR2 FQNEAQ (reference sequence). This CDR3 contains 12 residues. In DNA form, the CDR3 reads TGTGCCAGCAGCTTGGACGAAGGTGGCTACACCTTC. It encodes CASSLDEGGYTF.

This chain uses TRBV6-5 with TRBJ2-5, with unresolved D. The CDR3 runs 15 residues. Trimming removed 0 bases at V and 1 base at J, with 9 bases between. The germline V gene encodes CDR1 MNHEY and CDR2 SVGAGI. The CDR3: CASSYSANLQETQYF. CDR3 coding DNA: TGTGCCAGCAGTTACTCGGCAAACCTCCAAGAGACCCAGTACTTC.